This TCR beta chain is drawn from a study of quantifying T cell responses using KT2 cells. Study summary: TCR alpha and beta constant-region primers primed reverse transcription of RNA.

From germline, CDR1 is GTSNPN and CDR2 SVGIG (reference sequence). The CDR3 is 17 residues long. V shed 3 bases and J 1 base; nucleotides not matched to a gene: 11. A single-stranded UMI oligo with SP2 sequence was ligated to cDNA 3' ends. The first PCR ran roughly 4 cycles with an equimolar RC1.1 and RC1.2 beta primer mix. Starting with the second PCR, alpha and beta TCR chains went through separate processing. TCRdb recomputed calls from the UMI-ligation and nested PCR reads with MiXCR, one row per CDR3 protein. Among roughly 38,000 distinct CDR3 sequences listed, about 18% were seen once. The table lists this clonotype with a few counts. The sample is PBMC spiked with counted cells of clone KT2.

The receptor was isolated from a human donor. V and J are TRBV30 and TRBJ2-3; 9 positions agree with TRBD2. Sequenced material: PBMCs spiked with cells of the T cell clone KT2. The CDR3 here is CAWSGAVAGDRTDTQYF. The CDR3 DNA reads TGTGCCTGGAGCGGTGCGGTAGCGGGGGATCGCACAGATACGCAGTATTTT.